This is a list of T cell receptor beta chains from one sample in a study of CXCR3-negative and CXCR3-positive naive CD8 T cells. For each CDR3 protein, TCRdb gives one entry from its re-call of the 5' RACE reads, without DNA. The record lists 70,000 to 100,000 distinct CDR3 sequences, of which the ten most abundant hold approximately 0.99%. Input material: naive CXCR3- CD8+ T cells from blood. These receptors came from a human donor in good health. Some clones in this sample may be carry-over from other donors' samples. Each CDR3 is given with its conserved first and last residue. Fields, in order: V gene, J gene, CDR3 protein.

TRBV5-6	TRBJ2-1	CASSLGQGRDYNEQFF
TRBV20-1	TRBJ2-2	CSARASGGHTGELFF
TRBV21-1	TRBJ2-7	CASSKGLSRSYEQYF
TRBV12-3/TRBV12-4	TRBJ2-7	CASSLVTLHEQYF
TRBV19	TRBJ2-1	CASRTSGSGSEQFF
TRBV12-3/TRBV12-4	TRBJ2-1	CASSRGGNEQFF
TRBV27	TRBJ2-1	CASSLQVSYNEQFF
TRBV7-8	TRBJ1-5	CASSLVGQGSQPQHF
TRBV14	TRBJ2-7	CASSRLRDSAYEQYF
TRBV6-5	TRBJ1-1	CASSADDLTRAFF
TRBV24-1	TRBJ2-2	CATSDWAATGELFF
TRBV20-1	TRBJ1-6	CSARDFSFGTLHF
TRBV12-3/TRBV12-4	TRBJ1-4	CASSYSPGLGDEKLFF
TRBV21-1	TRBJ1-1	CASSTGRVLAEAFF
TRBV15	TRBJ2-1	CATSSPTSVRGGEQFF
TRBV2	TRBJ1-2	CARTGGRNYGYTF
TRBV14	TRBJ2-7	CASSPQTGRRGSYEQYF
TRBV5-1	TRBJ1-1	CASSLHFSTEAFF
TRBV5-1	TRBJ1-2	CASSLIHAGTGGMDGYTF
TRBV7-2	TRBJ2-2	CASSSYTGELFF
TRBV19	TRBJ2-1	CASSIEVPSYNEQFF
TRBV5-6	TRBJ1-4	CASSLYSYNEKLFF
TRBV20-1	TRBJ2-7	CSARPGLAPSYEQYF
TRBV29-1	TRBJ1-2	CSVEGREGDTYNYGYTF
TRBV2	TRBJ2-7	CASREGTSYEQYF
TRBV19	TRBJ2-1	CASSILAGVSYNEQFF
TRBV6-5	TRBJ2-7	CASSSTGRTYEQYF
TRBV15	TRBJ1-3	CATSRDQGPSGNTIYF
TRBV29-1	TRBJ2-7	CSVADLDHEQYF
TRBV5-5	TRBJ1-2	CASSDAGYGYTF
TRBV28	TRBJ2-7	CASSRLQAGYEQYF
TRBV7-8	TRBJ2-2	CASSREANTGELFF
TRBV3-1	TRBJ2-7	CASSQREDYEQYF
TRBV7-2	TRBJ2-7	CASSGETGNEQYF
TRBV7-9	TRBJ2-1	CASSSRLDSNEQFF
TRBV7-3	TRBJ2-3	CASSRRQADTQYF
TRBV7-9	TRBJ1-2	CASSYREGNYGYTF
TRBV27	TRBJ2-7	CASSLRPDSYEQYF
TRBV7-9	TRBJ2-1	CASSSDRDEQFF
TRBV29-1	TRBJ1-1	CSVVGGASTEAFF
TRBV7-9	TRBJ1-3	CASSFGTGGAGNTIYF
TRBV29-1	TRBJ1-6	CSVRDSLSGALHF
TRBV2	TRBJ1-3	CASSLRLQGDTIYF
TRBV4-2	TRBJ2-3	CASSQDPAGTGVTDTQYF
TRBV29-1	TRBJ2-3	CSVPDRGQLDTQYF
TRBV11-2	TRBJ2-5	CASSPGPVAPVQTQYF
TRBV29-1	TRBJ2-2	CSVEQGDTGELFF
TRBV20-1	TRBJ2-7	CSTRLAGGYEQYF
TRBV5-6	TRBJ1-1	CASSPGTDNTGAFF